Listed below are T cell receptor beta chains from one sample, sequenced in a study of T cell changes during pregnancy in multiple sclerosis. Using immunoSEQ multiplex PCR, the repertoire was profiled, and TCRdb retains in-frame clones only, with some absent. The data show 75,000 to 100,000 clones, 75% to 95% seen once. The starting material was peripheral blood, obtained after pregnancy. The receptors derive from a female donor in good health, enrolled as a control in a pregnancy study. Each CDR3 is given with its conserved first and last residue. D genes are given only for firm matches. Rows may omit the clone size; those that give it use once, few, many or a size class.

>.|TRBV27|.|TRBJ1-1
CASSLGQMNTEAFF
TGTGCCAGCAGTTTGGGCCAGATGAACACTGAAGCTTTCTTT
>.|TRBV4-1|.|TRBJ2-1
CASSQRRERNNEQFF
TGCGCCAGCAGCCAACGACGGGAAAGAAACAATGAGCAGTTCTTC
>.|TRBV2|.|TRBJ2-7
CASSEVTATYEQYF
TGTGCCAGCAGTGAAGTGACAGCAACCTACGAGCAGTACTTC
>TRBD1|TRBV4-3|.|TRBJ2-5
CASSPTYLQGGMKTQYF
TGCGCCAGCAGCCCTACCTATTTACAGGGGGGTATGAAGACCCAGTACTTC
>.|TRBV20-1|once|TRBJ2-5
CSAMSAETQYF
TGCAGTGCTATGTCCGCGGAGACCCAGTACTTC
>TRBD1|TRBV27|.|TRBJ2-7
CASRRTGIAEQYF
TGTGCCAGCAGGAGGACAGGGATAGCCGAGCAGTACTTC
>.|TRBV18|.|TRBJ2-3
CASSPPGLRTDTQYF
TGTGCCAGCTCACCACCCGGACTACGCACAGATACGCAGTATTTT
>.|TRBV7-2|.|TRBJ1-6
CASSPGLPTSPLHF
TGTGCCAGCAGCCCGGGACTCCCCACTTCACCCCTCCACTTT
>TRBD2|TRBV5-8|.|TRBJ2-1
CASSLGPSGGTNYNEQFF
TGTGCCAGCAGCTTGGGGCCTAGCGGGGGGACAAATTACAATGAGCAGTTCTTC
>.|TRBV7-9|.|TRBJ1-2
CASSPPNREGANYGYTF
TGTGCCAGCAGCCCCCCAAACCGGGAGGGTGCTAACTATGGCTACACCTTC
>.|TRBV6-6|.|TRBJ1-2
CASSKAGRGYTF
TGTGCCAGCAGTAAGGCAGGGAGGGGCTACACCTTC
>.|TRBV9|.|TRBJ2-3
CASSEGGTDTQYF
TGTGCCAGCAGCGAGGGGGGGACAGATACGCAGTATTTT
>TRBD2|TRBV7-2|.|TRBJ2-1
CASSSSGAHYNEQFF
TGTGCCAGCAGTTCAAGCGGGGCGCACTACAATGAGCAGTTCTTC
>.|TRBV9|.|TRBJ2-7
CASSPTGNTPFGEQYF
TGTGCCAGCAGCCCAACGGGGAATACACCCTTTGGCGAGCAGTACTTC
>TRBD1|TRBV7-2|.|TRBJ2-1
CASSPGTGPYNEQFF
TGTGCCAGCAGCCCCGGGACAGGACCCTACAATGAGCAGTTCTTC
>.|TRBV4-3|.|TRBJ1-2
CASSQDRNGRTYYGYTF
TGCGCCAGCAGCCAAGATCGGAACGGGAGAACTTACTATGGCTACACCTTC
>TRBD1|TRBV4-1|once|TRBJ1-2
CASSLGTGSGYTF
TGCGCCAGCAGCCTTGGGACAGGGAGCGGCTACACCTTC
>.|TRBV7-9|.|TRBJ2-2
CASSVSGNTGELFF
TGTGCCAGCAGCGTTAGCGGGAACACCGGGGAGCTGTTTTTT
>TRBD1|TRBV19|.|TRBJ1-1
CASSGGQGVPEAFF
TGTGCCAGTAGTGGGGGCCAGGGGGTCCCTGAAGCTTTCTTT
>TRBD1|TRBV7-6|.|TRBJ2-7
CASSHRTGAEQYF
TGTGCCAGCAGCCACCGGACAGGCGCAGAGCAGTACTTC
>TRBD1|TRBV19|.|TRBJ1-5
CASSILGQGKGFSNQPQHF
TGTGCCAGTAGTATCCTGGGACAGGGAAAGGGATTTAGCAATCAGCCCCAGCATTTT
>TRBD1|TRBV5-1|.|TRBJ2-5
CASSPTDRGETQYF
TGCGCCAGCAGCCCTACCGACAGGGGGGAGACCCAGTACTTC
>TRBD2|TRBV4-3|.|TRBJ2-5
CASSQDLGGGAIRETQYF
TGCGCCAGCAGCCAAGATCTGGGCGGGGGGGCGATAAGAGAGACCCAGTACTTC